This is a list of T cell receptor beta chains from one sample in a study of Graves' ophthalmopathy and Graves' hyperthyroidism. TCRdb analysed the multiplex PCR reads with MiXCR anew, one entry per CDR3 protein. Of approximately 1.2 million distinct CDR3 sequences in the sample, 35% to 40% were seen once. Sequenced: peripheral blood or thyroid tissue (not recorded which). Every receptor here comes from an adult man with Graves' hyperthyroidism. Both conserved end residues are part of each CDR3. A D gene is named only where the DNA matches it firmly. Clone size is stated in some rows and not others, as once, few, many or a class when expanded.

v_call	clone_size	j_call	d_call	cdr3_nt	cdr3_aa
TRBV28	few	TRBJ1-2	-	TGTGCCAGCAGTTTCCCAGCAGTTCCTGGCTACACCTTC	CASSFPAVPGYTF
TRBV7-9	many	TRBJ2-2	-	TGTGCCAGCAGCTTGGGGGACGTCGGCACCGGGGAGCTGTTTTTT	CASSLGDVGTGELFF
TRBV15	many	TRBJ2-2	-	TGTGCCACCAGCACCCGACCAGACCTCACCGGGGAGCTGTTTTTT	CATSTRPDLTGELFF
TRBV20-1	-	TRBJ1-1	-	TGCAGTACGGGCCTGAACACTGAAGCTTTCTTT	CSTGLNTEAFF
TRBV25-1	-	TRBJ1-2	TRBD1	TGTGCCAGCCAGGACAGGAGGGCCCCTGGCTACACCTTC	CASQDRRAPGYTF
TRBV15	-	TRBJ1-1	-	TGTGCCACCAGCAGAGTTATGGACACTGAAGCTTTCTTT	CATSRVMDTEAFF
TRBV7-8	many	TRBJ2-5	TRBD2	TGTGCCAGCAGCTTAGTGGGCGGGGGGGCCCCACAAGAGACCCAGTACTTC	CASSLVGGGAPQETQYF
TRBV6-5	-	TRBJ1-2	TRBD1	TGTGCCAGCAGCCGCCGGACAGGGACGGTCTATGGCTACACCTTC	CASSRRTGTVYGYTF
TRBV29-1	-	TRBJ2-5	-	TGCAGCGTTGTAATAGTGATAGGGCAAGAGACCCAGTACTTC	CSVVIVIGQETQYF
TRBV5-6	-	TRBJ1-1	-	TGTGCCAGCAGCTTCTCCGGGACAAGATATGAAGCTTTCTTT	CASSFSGTRYEAFF
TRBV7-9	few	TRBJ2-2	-	TGTGCCAGCAGCCCTCCCCGGACAGAGAACACCGGGGAGCTGTTTTTT	CASSPPRTENTGELFF
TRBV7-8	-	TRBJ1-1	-	TGTGCCAGCAGGCCGAACCGGGACACTTACATGAACACTGAAGCTTTCTTT	CASRPNRDTYMNTEAFF
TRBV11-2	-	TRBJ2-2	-	TGTGCCAGCAGCTTAGAACGGCAGGCCGGGGAGCTGTTTTTT	CASSLERQAGELFF
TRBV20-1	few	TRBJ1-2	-	TGCAGTGCTAGAGATCTCAGGGATCATGGCTACACCTTC	CSARDLRDHGYTF
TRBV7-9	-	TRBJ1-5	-	TGTGCCAGCAGCTTAGCCACGGGACTAGCGAAGGAGACCCAGCATTTT	CASSLATGLAKETQHF
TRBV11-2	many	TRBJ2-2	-	TGTGCCAGCAGCTTCATAGGGAGGAACACCGGGGAGCTGTTTTTT	CASSFIGRNTGELFF
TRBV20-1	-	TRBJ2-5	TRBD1	TGCAGTGCTACTTACAGGGGGTATGGAGAGACCCAGTACTTC	CSATYRGYGETQYF
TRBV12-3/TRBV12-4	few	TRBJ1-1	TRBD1	TGTGCCAGCACCCCGACAGGGTTCGACACTGAAGCTTTCTTT	CASTPTGFDTEAFF
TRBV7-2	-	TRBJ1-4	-	TGTGCCAGCAGCTTACCACAGGGAGCGGCAAAACTGTTTTTT	CASSLPQGAAKLFF
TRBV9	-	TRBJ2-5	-	TGTGCCAGCAGCGTCAGAGTTGGCTCTCAAGAGACCCAGTACTTC	CASSVRVGSQETQYF
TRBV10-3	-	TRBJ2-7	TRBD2	TGTGCCATCAGGCTAGCGGCCGCCTACGAGCAGTACTTC	CAIRLAAAYEQYF
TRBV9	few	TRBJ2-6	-	TGTGCCAGCAGCGGAGGGGACTCTGGGGCCAACGTCCTGACTTTC	CASSGGDSGANVLTF
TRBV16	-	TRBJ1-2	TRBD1	TGTGCCAGCAGCCGAGACAGGGTCATAAACTATGGCTACACCTTC	CASSRDRVINYGYTF
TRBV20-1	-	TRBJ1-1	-	TGCAGTGCTGGGAGCGGGAGGGGTCAGAACACTGAAGCTTTCTTT	CSAGSGRGQNTEAFF
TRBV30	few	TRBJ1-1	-	TGTGCCTGGAGTGCTGTCAGCTACACTGAAGCTTTCTTT	CAWSAVSYTEAFF
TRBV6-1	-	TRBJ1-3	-	TGTGCCAGCAGTGACCGTGGAGTCTTCTCTGGAAACACCATATATTTT	CASSDRGVFSGNTIYF
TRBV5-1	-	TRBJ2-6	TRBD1	TGCGCCGGCAGCTTGGACAGGGACTCTGGGGCCAACGTCCTGACTTTC	CAGSLDRDSGANVLTF
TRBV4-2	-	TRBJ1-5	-	TGTGCCAGCAGCCAAGGGCAGGAGAATCAGCCCCAGCATTTT	CASSQGQENQPQHF
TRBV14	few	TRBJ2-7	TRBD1	TGTGCCAGCAGCCCTACAGGGGCCTTCTACGAGCAGTACTTC	CASSPTGAFYEQYF
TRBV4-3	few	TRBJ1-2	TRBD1	TGCGCCAGCAGCCAAGAACCGACAGGGCGATATGGCTACACCTTC	CASSQEPTGRYGYTF
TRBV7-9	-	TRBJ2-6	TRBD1	TGTGCCAGCAGCCTGACAGGGGAATTCTCTGGGGCCAACGTCCTGACTTTC	CASSLTGEFSGANVLTF
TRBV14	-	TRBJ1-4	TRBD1	TGTGCCAGCAGCCCGCCGACAGGGGAAAAGCTGTTTTTT	CASSPPTGEKLFF
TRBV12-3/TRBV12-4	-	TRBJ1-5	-	TGTGCCAGCAGTTTTGCAGGGGTCAATCAGCCCCAGCATTTT	CASSFAGVNQPQHF
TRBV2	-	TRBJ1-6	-	TGTGCCAGCAGGGGGGTACAAGGGACACCCCTCCACTTT	CASRGVQGTPLHF
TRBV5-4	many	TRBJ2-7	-	TGTGCCAGCACCGAGGATCAACGGGAGCACTTC	CASTEDQREHF
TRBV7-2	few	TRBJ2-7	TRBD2	TGTGCCAGCAGCTCCGGGGGACTAGCGGGAATCCAGTACTTC	CASSSGGLAGIQYF
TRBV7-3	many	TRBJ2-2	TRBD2	TGTGCCAGCAGCTTATCTAGCGGGAGGGACACCGGGGAGCTGTTTTTT	CASSLSSGRDTGELFF
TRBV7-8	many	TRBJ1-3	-	TGTGCCAGCAGCTTAGACATCTTAGACACCATATATTTT	CASSLDILDTIYF
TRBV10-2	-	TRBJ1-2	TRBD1	TGCGCCAGCAGTGAGCCGGACAGGGAACACTATGGCTACACCTTC	CASSEPDREHYGYTF
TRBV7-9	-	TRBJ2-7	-	TGTGCCAGCAGCGGTCCTGGGAGGTGGAACGAGCAGTACTTC	CASSGPGRWNEQYF
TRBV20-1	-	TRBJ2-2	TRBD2	TGCAGTGCTAGAACTAGCGGAGGGGAGCTGTTTTTT	CSARTSGGELFF
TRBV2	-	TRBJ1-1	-	TGTGCCAGCTGCGAGGTAGCAGGGGACAATGAAGCTTTCTTT	CASCEVAGDNEAFF
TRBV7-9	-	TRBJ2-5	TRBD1	TGTGCCAGCAGATTAACCGGGACAGTCCAAGAGACCCAGTACTTC	CASRLTGTVQETQYF
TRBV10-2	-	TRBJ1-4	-	TGCGCCAGCAGTGAAATCAAGGGGGGCCAGGTTTTT	CASSEIKGGQVF
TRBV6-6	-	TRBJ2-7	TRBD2	TGTGCCAGCAGTTCCCATGGTAGCGGGAATACCTACGAGCAGTACTTC	CASSSHGSGNTYEQYF
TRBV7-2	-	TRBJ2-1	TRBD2	TGTGCCAGCAGCGCCTTCTTAGGCGGGGGACTCAATGAGCAGTTCTTC	CASSAFLGGGLNEQFF
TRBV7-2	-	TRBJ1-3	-	TGTGCCAGCAGCTTAGCCGTGGGCCCCTCTGGAAACACCATATATTTT	CASSLAVGPSGNTIYF
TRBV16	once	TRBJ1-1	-	TGTGACCCTGGACTCTACGAATTTGAAGCTTTCTTT	CDPGLYEFEAFF
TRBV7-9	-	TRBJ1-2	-	TGTGCCAGCAGCCGGGAGGGAATTGGGAAGGATAACTATGGCTACACCTTC	CASSREGIGKDNYGYTF
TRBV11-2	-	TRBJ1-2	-	TGTGCCAGCAGCTTAGAAGCGACAGGTCGCTCTGGAAACACCTTC	CASSLEATGRSGNTF
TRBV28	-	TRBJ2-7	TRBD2	TGTGCCAGCAGGGGTTCGGCTAGCGGATACGAGCAGTACTTC	CASRGSASGYEQYF
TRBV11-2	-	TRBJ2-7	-	TGTGCCAGCAGCGGTTTGGGAAGATACGAACAGTACTTC	CASSGLGRYEQYF
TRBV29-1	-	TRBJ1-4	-	TGCAGCGTTGAAATTGGGGTCGGTGAAAAACTGTTTTTT	CSVEIGVGEKLFF
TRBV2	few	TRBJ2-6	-	TGTGCCAGCAGTTACGACAACTCTGGGGCCAACGTCCTGACTTTC	CASSYDNSGANVLTF
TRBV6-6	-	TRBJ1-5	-	TGTGCCAGCAGTTACGCCGCGTTCCAGGGAAGGAACAATCAGCCCCAGCATTTT	CASSYAAFQGRNNQPQHF
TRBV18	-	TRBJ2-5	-	TGTGCCAGCTCCCCTGGTATTAGCGAGACCCAGTACTTC	CASSPGISETQYF
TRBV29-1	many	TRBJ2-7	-	TGCAGCGTTCGAGGAGGCGGGACCTACGAGCAGTACTTC	CSVRGGGTYEQYF
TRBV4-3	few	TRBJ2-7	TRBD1	TGCGCCAGCAGCCAAGAATATGGGACAGGCACCTACGAGCAGTACTTC	CASSQEYGTGTYEQYF
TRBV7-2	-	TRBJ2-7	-	TGTGCCAGCAGCTTAACAGGGAGCACCGAGCAGTACTTC	CASSLTGSTEQYF